Given below is one T cell receptor beta chain in context. What it recognizes is unknown. Repertoires were generated with immunoSEQ multiplex PCR, while TCRdb's copy carries only in-frame clones and drops some. Of around 52,000 clones listed, more than 75% are singletons. This sample stems from a study of T cell responses to AZD1222 COVID-19 vaccine. Broader study findings: Increases in Spike-specific TCR breadth and depth were seen after two AZD1222 doses.

V gave up 0 bases and J gave up 6 bases, with 18 bases separating them. The CDR3 runs 16 residues. Germline V lookup: CDR1 SGHNT, CDR2 YYREEE (reference sequence). The clonotype originates from an adult in good health. The material sequenced was peripheral blood, taken on day 0 of AZD1222 vaccination. The genes are TRBV5-4 and TRBJ1-2; D is perhaps TRBD1 (6 bases). The CDR3 sequence: CASSLAPTGSQNGYTF. The CDR3, as DNA: TGTGCCAGCAGCTTGGCCCCTACAGGGAGTCAGAATGGCTACACCTTC.